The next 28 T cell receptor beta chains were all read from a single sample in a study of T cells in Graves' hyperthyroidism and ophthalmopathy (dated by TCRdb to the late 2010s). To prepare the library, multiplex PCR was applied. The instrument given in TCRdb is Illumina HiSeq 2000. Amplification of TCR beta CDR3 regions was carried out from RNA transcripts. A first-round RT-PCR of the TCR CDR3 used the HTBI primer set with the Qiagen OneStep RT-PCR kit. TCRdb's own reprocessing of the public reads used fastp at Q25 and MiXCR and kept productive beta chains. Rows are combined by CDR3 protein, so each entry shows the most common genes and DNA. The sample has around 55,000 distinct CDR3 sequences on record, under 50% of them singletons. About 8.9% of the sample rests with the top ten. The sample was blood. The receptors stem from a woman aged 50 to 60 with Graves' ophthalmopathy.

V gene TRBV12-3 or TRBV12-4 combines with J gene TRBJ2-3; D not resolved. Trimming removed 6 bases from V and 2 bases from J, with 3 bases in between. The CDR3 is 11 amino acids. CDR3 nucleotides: TGTGCCAGCAGCTACACAGATACGCAGTATTTT. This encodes CASSYTDTQYF.

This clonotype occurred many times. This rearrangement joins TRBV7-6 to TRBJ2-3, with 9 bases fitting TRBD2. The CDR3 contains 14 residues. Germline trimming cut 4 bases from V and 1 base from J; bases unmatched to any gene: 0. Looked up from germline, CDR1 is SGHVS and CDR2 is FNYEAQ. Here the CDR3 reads CASSSSGGTDTQYF. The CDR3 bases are TGTGCCAGCAGCTCTAGCGGGGGCACAGATACGCAGTATTTT.

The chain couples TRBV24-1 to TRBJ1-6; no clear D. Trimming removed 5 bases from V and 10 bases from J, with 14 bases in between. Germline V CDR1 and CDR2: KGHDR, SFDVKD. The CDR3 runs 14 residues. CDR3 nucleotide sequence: TGTGCCACCAGTGCCGGTTCGGAAACATCACCCCTCCACTTT. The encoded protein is CATSAGSETSPLHF.

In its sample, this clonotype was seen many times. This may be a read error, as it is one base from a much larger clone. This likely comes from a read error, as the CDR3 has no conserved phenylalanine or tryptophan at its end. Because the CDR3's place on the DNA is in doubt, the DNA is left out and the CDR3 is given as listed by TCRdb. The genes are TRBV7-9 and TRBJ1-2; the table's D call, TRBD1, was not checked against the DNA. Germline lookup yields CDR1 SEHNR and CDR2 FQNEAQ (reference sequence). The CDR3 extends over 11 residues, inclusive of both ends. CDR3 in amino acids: CASSLGQIWEL.

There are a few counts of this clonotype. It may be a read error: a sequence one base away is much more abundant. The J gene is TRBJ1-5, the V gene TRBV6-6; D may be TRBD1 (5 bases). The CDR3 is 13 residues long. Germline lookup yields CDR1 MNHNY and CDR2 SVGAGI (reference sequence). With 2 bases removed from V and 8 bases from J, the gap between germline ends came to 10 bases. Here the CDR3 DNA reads TGTGCCAGCAGTTACCTACAGGTGGAGCCCCAGCATTTT. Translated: CASSYLQVEPQHF.

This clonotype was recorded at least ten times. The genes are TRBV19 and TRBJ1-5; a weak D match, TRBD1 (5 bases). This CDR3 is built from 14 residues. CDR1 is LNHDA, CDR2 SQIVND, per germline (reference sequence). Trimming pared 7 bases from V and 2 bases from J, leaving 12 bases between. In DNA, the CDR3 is TGTGCCAGTATGAGAGACAGCGGCAATCAGCCCCAGCATTTT. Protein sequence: CASMRDSGNQPQHF. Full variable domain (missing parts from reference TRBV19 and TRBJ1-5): DGGITQSPKYLFRKEGQNVTLSCEQNLNHDAMYWYRQDPGQGLRLIYYSQIVNDFQKGDIAEGYSVSREKKESFPLTVTSAQKNPTAFYLCASMRDSGNQPQHFGDGTRLSIL.

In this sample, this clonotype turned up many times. CDR3 DNA: TGTGCCAGCAGCTTAGAGGGCAGGGAGGGTTCACCCCTCCACTTT. Protein: CASSLEGREGSPLHF. This chain connects TRBV5-5 to TRBJ1-6; tentatively, D is TRBD1 (5 bases). This CDR3 is built from 15 residues. V was pared by 2 bases and J by 9 bases, with 15 bases between. Germline V gives CDR1 SGHKS, CDR2 YYEKEE (reference sequence). The full variable domain, with the rest looked up from reference TRBV5-5 and TRBJ1-6, is DAGVTQSPTHLIKTRGQQVTLRCSPISGHKSVSWYQQVLGQGPQFIFQYYEKEERGRGNFPDRFSARQFPNYSSELNVNALLLGDSALYLCASSLEGREGSPLHFGNGTRLTVT.

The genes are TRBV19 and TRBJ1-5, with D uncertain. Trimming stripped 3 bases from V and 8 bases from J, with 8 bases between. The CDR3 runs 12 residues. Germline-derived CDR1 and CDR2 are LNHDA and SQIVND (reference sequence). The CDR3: CASSMGREPQHF. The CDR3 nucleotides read TGTGCCAGTAGTATGGGCCGTGAGCCCCAGCATTTT.

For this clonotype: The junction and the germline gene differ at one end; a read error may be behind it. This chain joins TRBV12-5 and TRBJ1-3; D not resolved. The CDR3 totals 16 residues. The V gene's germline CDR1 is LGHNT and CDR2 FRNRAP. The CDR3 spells CASGLVKGSRVNTTYF. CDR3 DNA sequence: TGTGCTAGTGGTTTGGTAAAGGGATCAAGGGTAAACACCACATATTTT.

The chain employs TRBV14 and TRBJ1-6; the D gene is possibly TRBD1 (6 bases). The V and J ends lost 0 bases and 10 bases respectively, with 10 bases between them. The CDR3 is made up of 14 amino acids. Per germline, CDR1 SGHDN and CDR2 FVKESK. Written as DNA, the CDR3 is TGTGCCAGCAGCCAAGAGACGGACAGATCACCCCTCCACTTT. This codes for CASSQETDRSPLHF.

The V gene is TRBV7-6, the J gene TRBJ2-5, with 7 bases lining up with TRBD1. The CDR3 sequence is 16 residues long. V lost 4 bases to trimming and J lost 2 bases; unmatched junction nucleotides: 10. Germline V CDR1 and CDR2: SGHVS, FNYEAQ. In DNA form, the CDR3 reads TGTGCCAGCAGCTCCGGGACAGAGGGTGGGCAAGAGACCCAGTACTTC. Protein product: CASSSGTEGGQETQYF.

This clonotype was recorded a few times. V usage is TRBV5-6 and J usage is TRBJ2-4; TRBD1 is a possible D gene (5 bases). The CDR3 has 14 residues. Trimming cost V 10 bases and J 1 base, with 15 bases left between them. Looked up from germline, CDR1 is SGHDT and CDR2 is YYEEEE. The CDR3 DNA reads TGTGCCTGGAGTGAAGGGGTCGCCAAAAACATTCAGTACTTC. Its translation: CAWSEGVAKNIQYF.

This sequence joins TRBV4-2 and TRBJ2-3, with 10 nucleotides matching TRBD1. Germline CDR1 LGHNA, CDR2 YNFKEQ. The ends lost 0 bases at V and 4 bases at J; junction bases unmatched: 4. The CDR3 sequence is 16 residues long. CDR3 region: CASSQDVGQGADTQYF. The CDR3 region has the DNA TGTGCCAGCAGCCAAGATGTTGGACAGGGGGCAGATACGCAGTATTTT.

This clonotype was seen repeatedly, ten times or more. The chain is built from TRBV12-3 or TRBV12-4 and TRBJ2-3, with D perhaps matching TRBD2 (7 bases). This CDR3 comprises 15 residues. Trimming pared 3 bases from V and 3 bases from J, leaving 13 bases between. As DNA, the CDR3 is TGTGCCAGCAGTTTTCGGGGGGCGCGGACAGATACGCAGTATTTT. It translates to CASSFRGARTDTQYF.

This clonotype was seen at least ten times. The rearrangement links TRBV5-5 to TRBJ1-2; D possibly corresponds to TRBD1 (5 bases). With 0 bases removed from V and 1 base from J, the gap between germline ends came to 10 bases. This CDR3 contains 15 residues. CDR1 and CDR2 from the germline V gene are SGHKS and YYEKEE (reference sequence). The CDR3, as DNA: TGTGCCAGCAGCTTGGGCCCGGACAATAACTATGGCTACACCTTC. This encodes CASSLGPDNNYGYTF.

The DNA of the CDR3 is TGCAGGGGGCAGGGACCCCCCTACGAGCAGTACTTC. This sequence encodes CRGQGPPYEQYF. The gene calls are TRBV29-1 and TRBJ2-7; D may correspond to TRBD1 or TRBD2 (5 bases each). CDR3 length: 12 amino acids. Looked up from germline, CDR1 is SQVTM and CDR2 is ANQGSEA.

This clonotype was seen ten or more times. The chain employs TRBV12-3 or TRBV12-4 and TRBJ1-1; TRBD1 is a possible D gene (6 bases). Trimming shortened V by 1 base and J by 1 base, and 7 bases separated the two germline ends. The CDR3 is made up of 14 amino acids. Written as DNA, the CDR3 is TGTGCCAGCAGTTTAGACAGGGAGAACACTGAAGCTTTCTTT. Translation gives CASSLDRENTEAFF.

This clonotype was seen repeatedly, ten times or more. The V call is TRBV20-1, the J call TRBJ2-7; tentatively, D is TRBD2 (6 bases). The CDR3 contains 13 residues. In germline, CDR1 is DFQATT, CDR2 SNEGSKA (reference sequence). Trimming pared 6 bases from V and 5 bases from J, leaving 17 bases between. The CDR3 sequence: CSAPEGFYNEQYF. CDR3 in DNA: TGCAGTGCCCCGGAGGGATTTTACAACGAGCAGTACTTC.

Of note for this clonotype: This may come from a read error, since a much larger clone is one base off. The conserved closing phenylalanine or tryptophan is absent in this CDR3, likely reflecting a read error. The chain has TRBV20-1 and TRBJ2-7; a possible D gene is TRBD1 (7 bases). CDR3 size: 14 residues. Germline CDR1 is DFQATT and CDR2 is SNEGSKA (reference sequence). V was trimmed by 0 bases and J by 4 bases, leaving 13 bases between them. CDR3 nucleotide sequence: TGCAGTGCTAGAGATCGCAGGGGGGATTACGAGCAGTACCTC. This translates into CSARDRRGDYEQYL.

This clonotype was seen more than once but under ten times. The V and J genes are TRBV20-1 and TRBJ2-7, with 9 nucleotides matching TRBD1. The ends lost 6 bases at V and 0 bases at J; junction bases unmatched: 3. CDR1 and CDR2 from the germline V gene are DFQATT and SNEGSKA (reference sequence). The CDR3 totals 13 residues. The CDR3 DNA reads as TGCAGTGCCACGGACAGGGGCTCCTACGAGCAGTACTTC. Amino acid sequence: CSATDRGSYEQYF.

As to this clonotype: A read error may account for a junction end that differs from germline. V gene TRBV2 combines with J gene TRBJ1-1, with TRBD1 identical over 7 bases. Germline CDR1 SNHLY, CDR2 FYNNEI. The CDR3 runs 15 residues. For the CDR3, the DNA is TGTGCCAGCGGTGAAGGGGGCGGAGTAGGCACTGAAGCTTTCTTT. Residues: CASGEGGGVGTEAFF. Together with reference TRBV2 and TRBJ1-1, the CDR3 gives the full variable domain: EPEVTQTPSHQVTQMGQEVILRCVPISNHLYFYWYRQILGQKVEFLVSFYNNEISEKSEIFDDQFSVERPDGSNFTLKIRSTKLEDSAMYFCASGEGGGVGTEAFFGQGTRLTVV.

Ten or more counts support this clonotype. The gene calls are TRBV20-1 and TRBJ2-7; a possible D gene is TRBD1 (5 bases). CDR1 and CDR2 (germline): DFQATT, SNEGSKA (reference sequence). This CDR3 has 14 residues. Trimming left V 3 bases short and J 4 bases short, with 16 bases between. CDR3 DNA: TGCAGTGCTAGCCTCAGGGAAAGCCTTTACGAGCAGTACTTC. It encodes CSASLRESLYEQYF.

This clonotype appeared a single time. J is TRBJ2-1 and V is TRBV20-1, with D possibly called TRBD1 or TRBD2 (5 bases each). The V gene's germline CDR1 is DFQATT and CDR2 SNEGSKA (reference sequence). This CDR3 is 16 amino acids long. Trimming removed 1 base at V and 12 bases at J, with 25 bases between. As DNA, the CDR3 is TGCAGTGCTAGAGGTGGGGGACGGCCTCTGGTCGATGGGCAGTTCTTC. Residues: CSARGGGRPLVDGQFF.

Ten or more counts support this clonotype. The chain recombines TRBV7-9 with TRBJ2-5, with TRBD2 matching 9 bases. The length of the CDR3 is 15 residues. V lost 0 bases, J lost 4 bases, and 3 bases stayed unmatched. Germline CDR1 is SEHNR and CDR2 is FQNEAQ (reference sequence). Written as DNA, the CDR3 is TGTGCCAGCAGCTTAGCGGCGGGGGGGTCAGAGACCCAGTACTTC. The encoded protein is CASSLAAGGSETQYF.

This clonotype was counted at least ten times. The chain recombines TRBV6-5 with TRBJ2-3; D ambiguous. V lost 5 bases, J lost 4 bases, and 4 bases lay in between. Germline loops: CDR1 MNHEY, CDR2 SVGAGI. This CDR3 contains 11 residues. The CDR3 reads CASSTPDTQYF. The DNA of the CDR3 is TGTGCCAGCAGTACGCCAGATACGCAGTATTTT.

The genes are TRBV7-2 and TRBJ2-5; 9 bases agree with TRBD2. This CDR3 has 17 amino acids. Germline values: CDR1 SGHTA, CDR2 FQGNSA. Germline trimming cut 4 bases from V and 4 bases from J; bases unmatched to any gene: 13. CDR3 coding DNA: TGTGCCAGCAGCTCTCTAGCGGGGCCATCCTCAGGAGAGACCCAGTACTTC. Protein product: CASSSLAGPSSGETQYF.

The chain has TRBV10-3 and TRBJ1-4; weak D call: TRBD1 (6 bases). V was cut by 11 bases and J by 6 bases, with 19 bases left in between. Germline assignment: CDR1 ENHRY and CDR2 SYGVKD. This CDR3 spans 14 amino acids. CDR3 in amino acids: CAEGGRMEDEKLFF. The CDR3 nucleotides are TGTGCCGAGGGGGGTCGGATGGAGGATGAAAAACTGTTTTTT.

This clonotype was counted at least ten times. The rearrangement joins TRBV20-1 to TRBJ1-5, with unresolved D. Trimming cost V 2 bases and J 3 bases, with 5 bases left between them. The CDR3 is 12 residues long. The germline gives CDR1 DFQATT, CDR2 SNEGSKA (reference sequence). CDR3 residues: CSARRANQPQHF. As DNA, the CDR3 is TGCAGTGCTAGACGGGCCAATCAGCCCCAGCATTTT.